This TCR beta chain was profiled in a study of blood T cell repertoires in COVID-19. CDR1 is LGHNA, CDR2 YNFKEQ, per germline. CDR3 length equals 16 residues. The J segment lost 1 base and the V segment lost 1 base, leaving 2 bases of the junction unmatched. Profiling relied on immunoSEQ multiplex PCR, and the TCRdb table lists in-frame clones only, not all of them. The sample holds about 87,000 clones; over 70% are singletons and the top ten take 3.5% to 4.5%. This chain joins TRBV4-2 and TRBJ2-5; 11 nucleotides line up with TRBD2. The specimen sequenced was peripheral blood. This TCR was sampled from a woman aged 50 to 60 with acute or convalescent COVID-19. The CDR3 reads CASSQVTSGAQETQYF. The CDR3 nucleotides are TGTGCCAGCAGCCAAGTGACTAGCGGGGCCCAAGAGACCCAGTACTTC.